The T cell receptor beta chain described here comes from a study of T cells in Graves' hyperthyroidism and ophthalmopathy. This clonotype was seen once. The antigen is undetermined. The TCR beta CDR3 regions underwent amplification using RNA transcripts as the source. TCR CDR3 regions were first amplified by RT-PCR with HTBI primers. TCRdb used MiXCR to reprocess the multiplex PCR reads, holding one entry per CDR3 protein. Among 750,000 to 900,000 distinct CDR3 sequences listed, roughly 40% were seen once. Study outcomes and limitations: In blood, most of the thyroid clonotypes expanded above 0.001 were also present.

The germline gives CDR1 DFQATT, CDR2 SNEGSKA (reference sequence). J lost 4 bases, V lost 1 base, and 13 bases had no gene match. The CDR3 runs 17 residues. Uncontrolled infection, other autoimmune disease, pregnancy or lactation led to exclusion. The chain recombines TRBV20-1 with TRBJ2-5; TRBD1 matches 9 bases. The TCR was taken from a man younger than 35 with Graves' hyperthyroidism. Specimen: blood. The CDR3 DNA is TGCAGTGCTAGAGCTCTTCGCACAGGGACAGGGAGAGAGACCCAGTACTTC. Its translation is CSARALRTGTGRETQYF.